Listed below are T cell receptor beta chains from one sample, sequenced in a study of CD8 T cells in ankylosing spondylitis. TCRdb re-called the 5' RACE reads through MiXCR, storing one row per CDR3 protein. The top ten hold 3% to 4.5% of the sample, which has about 500,000 distinct CDR3 sequences, over 4% seen once. Sample: blood, either unsorted or a sorted T cell fraction (not recorded which). Receptor source: a male donor with ankylosing spondylitis. Both conserved end residues are part of each CDR3. Fields, in order: clone size, J gene, D gene, V gene, CDR3 protein, CDR3 DNA. D genes are given only for firm matches. Size is stated for part of the rows, as once, few or many counts, or as a class when the clone is expanded.

many	TRBJ2-7	.	TRBV20-1	CSAETGPGDEQYF	TGCAGTGCAGAAACAGGGCCGGGGGACGAGCAGTACTTC
.	TRBJ2-7	.	TRBV20-1	CSARDSRASSYEQYF	TGCAGTGCTAGAGATTCACGGGCCTCTTCCTACGAGCAGTACTTC
many	TRBJ2-7	TRBD2	TRBV4-3	CASSQGPSGSYEQYF	TGCGCCAGCAGCCAAGGTCCTAGCGGCTCCTACGAGCAGTACTTC
once	TRBJ2-1	TRBD2	TRBV28	CASSPPGGLAGSNEQFF	TGTGCCAGCAGTCCTCCGGGGGGACTAGCGGGATCCAATGAGCAGTTCTTC
.	TRBJ2-2	.	TRBV4-1	CASSPIWGPANTGELFF	TGCGCCAGCAGCCCAATCTGGGGACCCGCGAACACCGGGGAGCTGTTTTTT
many	TRBJ2-5	.	TRBV19	CASSPGREETQYF	TGTGCCAGTAGTCCGGGCCGAGAAGAGACCCAGTACTTC
many	TRBJ1-1	.	TRBV28	CASSLWGGDTEAFF	TGTGCCAGCAGTTTATGGGGGGGGGACACTGAAGCTTTCTTT
.	TRBJ2-3	.	TRBV3-1	CASSQGGPDTQYF	TGTGCCAGCAGCCAAGGGGGCCCAGATACGCAGTATTTT
many	TRBJ1-4	.	TRBV27	CASRMTGGGEKLFF	TGTGCCAGCAGGATGACCGGAGGGGGTGAAAAACTGTTTTTT
many	TRBJ2-7	TRBD2	TRBV7-8	CASSASGLAGISYEQYF	TGTGCCAGCAGCGCAAGCGGGCTAGCGGGGATTTCCTACGAGCAGTACTTC
.	TRBJ1-6	.	TRBV7-9	CASSQSVRALHF	TGTGCCAGCAGCCAAAGCGTAAGGGCCCTCCACTTT
many	TRBJ2-3	.	TRBV10-3	CAISDARGGDTQYF	TGTGCCATCAGTGACGCGAGGGGGGGAGATACGCAGTATTTT
.	TRBJ2-7	.	TRBV20-1	CSARGYYEQYF	TGCAGTGCTAGGGGCTACTACGAGCAGTACTTC
few	TRBJ2-3	.	TRBV10-3	CAINQGADTQYF	TGTGCCATCAACCAGGGAGCAGATACGCAGTATTTT
few	TRBJ1-1	.	TRBV6-5	CASSYTDLNTEAFF	TGTGCCAGCAGTTACACAGACCTGAACACTGAAGCTTTCTTT
.	TRBJ1-1	.	TRBV5-1	CASSLWDGLNTEAFF	TGCGCCAGCAGCCTATGGGACGGTTTGAACACTGAAGCTTTCTTT
many	TRBJ1-1	.	TRBV20-1	CSARTWGPGTEAFF	TGCAGTGCTAGAACTTGGGGGCCGGGCACTGAAGCTTTCTTT
many	TRBJ2-5	TRBD1	TRBV20-1	CSEGTAQETQYF	TGCAGTGAGGGGACAGCCCAAGAGACCCAGTACTTC
many	TRBJ2-1	.	TRBV29-1	CSVLGGVSSYNEQFF	TGCAGCGTTTTGGGCGGGGTAAGCTCCTACAATGAGCAGTTCTTC
few	TRBJ2-7	.	TRBV6-2/TRBV6-3	CASSARGREQYF	TGTGCCAGCAGTGCCAGGGGACGGGAGCAGTACTTC
many	TRBJ2-1	.	TRBV7-9	CASSKDLWGYNEQFF	TGTGCCAGCAGCAAAGACTTATGGGGATACAATGAGCAGTTCTTC
many	TRBJ2-7	TRBD1	TRBV5-1	CASSLAISYRGSYEQYF	TGCGCCAGCAGCTTGGCCATTTCTTACAGGGGGTCCTACGAGCAGTACTTC
many	TRBJ1-2	.	TRBV7-9	CASSPRNGYTF	TGTGCCAGCAGCCCAAGGAATGGCTACACCTTC
.	TRBJ2-2	.	TRBV3-1	CASSPLSVTGELFF	TGTGCCAGCAGCCCCCTGTCCGTGACCGGGGAGCTGTTTTTT
many	TRBJ2-5	TRBD2	TRBV7-2	CASSLNGGARETQYF	TGTGCCAGCAGCTTAAACGGGGGGGCAAGAGAGACCCAGTACTTC
many	TRBJ2-3	.	TRBV4-1	CASNRAAGADTQYF	TGCGCCAGCAACAGGGCAGCCGGGGCAGATACGCAGTATTTT
many	TRBJ1-1	.	TRBV15	CATSSHPVENTEAFF	TGTGCCACCAGCAGCCACCCAGTAGAGAACACTGAAGCTTTCTTT
many	TRBJ1-2	.	TRBV7-2	CASSLVGLWDGYTF	TGTGCCAGCAGCTTAGTGGGGTTATGGGATGGCTACACCTTC
many	TRBJ1-1	.	TRBV20-1	CSALPGGSGSTEAFF	TGCAGTGCTCTCCCCGGGGGATCCGGTAGCACTGAAGCTTTCTTT
many	TRBJ2-3	.	TRBV3-1	CASSPSTRTLSTDTQYF	TGTGCCAGCAGCCCTTCTACTAGAACTCTTAGCACAGATACGCAGTATTTT
many	TRBJ2-1	.	TRBV20-1	CSARPTVSYNEQFF	TGCAGTGCTAGGCCGACAGTTTCCTACAATGAGCAGTTCTTC
many	TRBJ2-7	TRBD1	TRBV12-3/TRBV12-4	CASSRQTGGYEQYF	TGTGCCAGCAGTCGTCAAACAGGGGGCTACGAGCAGTACTTC
.	TRBJ1-2	TRBD1	TRBV20-1	CFAGQAPGYGYTF	TGCTTCGCGGGACAGGCTCCGGGCTATGGCTACACCTTC
many	TRBJ2-4	TRBD1	TRBV7-2	CASSLVGTGMDLDIQYF	TGTGCCAGCAGCTTAGTAGGGACAGGGATGGATTTGGACATTCAGTACTTC
many	TRBJ2-7	.	TRBV20-1	CSARDRLRWAGLNEQYF	TGCAGTGCTAGAGATCGGCTAAGGTGGGCAGGGCTCAACGAGCAGTACTTC
few	TRBJ1-2	TRBD1	TRBV20-1	CSASVGQGYGYTF	TGCAGTGCTAGCGTGGGACAGGGCTATGGCTACACCTTC
many	TRBJ1-2	.	TRBV7-2	CASSLGAAGYGYTF	TGTGCCAGCAGCTTAGGAGCTGCGGGCTATGGCTACACCTTC
many	TRBJ2-1	.	TRBV20-1	CSAREPYTGGEQFF	TGCAGTGCTAGAGAACCATACACCGGAGGTGAGCAGTTCTTC
many	TRBJ2-2	TRBD1	TRBV6-5	CASSYSDRINTGELFF	TGTGCCAGCAGTTACTCGGACAGGATAAACACCGGGGAGCTGTTTTTT
.	TRBJ2-3	.	TRBV28	CASIARGILRWTQYF	TGTGCCAGCATTGCTAGGGGTATTCTTCGGTGGACGCAGTATTTT
few	TRBJ2-1	TRBD2	TRBV20-1	CSARDWGLAGSYNEQFF	TGCAGTGCTAGAGACTGGGGACTAGCGGGATCCTACAATGAGCAGTTCTTC
many	TRBJ2-1	.	TRBV3-1	CASSQERPLPYNEQFF	TGTGCCAGCAGCCAAGAACGTCCCCTACCTTACAATGAGCAGTTCTTC
many	TRBJ1-6	.	TRBV5-1	CASRSGQNNSPLHF	TGCGCCAGCAGATCGGGGCAGAATAATTCACCCCTCCACTTT
many	TRBJ2-7	.	TRBV9	CASSVAHTSRGAAEQYF	TGTGCCAGCAGCGTAGCTCATACGTCGCGGGGCGCCGCCGAGCAGTACTTC
many	TRBJ1-1	TRBD1	TRBV5-1	CASSRGTGATEAFF	TGCGCCAGCAGCCGGGGGACAGGGGCCACTGAAGCTTTCTTT
many	TRBJ2-7	.	TRBV28	CASRGAGGVSYEQYF	TGTGCCAGCCGCGGCGCCGGCGGAGTAAGCTACGAGCAGTACTTC
many	TRBJ1-2	.	TRBV5-5	CASSFRTQPGGYTF	TGTGCCAGCAGTTTCCGGACGCAGCCAGGCGGCTACACCTTC
.	TRBJ2-3	.	TRBV9	CASTQQTDTQYF	TGTGCCAGCACCCAACAGACAGATACGCAGTATTTT
many	TRBJ2-7	.	TRBV6-5	CASSYQGPSYEQYF	TGTGCCAGCAGTTACCAGGGGCCTTCCTACGAGCAGTACTTC
many	TRBJ2-7	.	TRBV5-1	CASSLGRGVYEQYF	TGCGCCAGCAGCTTGGGCAGGGGGGTCTACGAGCAGTACTTC
.	TRBJ2-5	.	TRBV14	CASSQWGVQETQYF	TGTGCCAGCAGCCAATGGGGGGTCCAAGAGACCCAGTACTTC
many	TRBJ1-1	.	TRBV20-1	CSAGRASRMNTEAFF	TGCAGTGCTGGTCGGGCCTCCCGGATGAACACTGAAGCTTTCTTT
many	TRBJ1-2	.	TRBV4-2	CASSQAWENYGYTF	TGTGCCAGCAGCCAAGCGTGGGAGAACTATGGCTACACCTTC
.	TRBJ2-7	.	TRBV20-1	CSARGRDTYEQYF	TGCAGTGCTAGAGGCAGGGATACCTACGAGCAGTACTTC
many	TRBJ2-7	TRBD2	TRBV20-1	CSARLAVSGYEQYF	TGCAGTGCTAGGCTAGCGGTATCGGGCTACGAGCAGTACTTC